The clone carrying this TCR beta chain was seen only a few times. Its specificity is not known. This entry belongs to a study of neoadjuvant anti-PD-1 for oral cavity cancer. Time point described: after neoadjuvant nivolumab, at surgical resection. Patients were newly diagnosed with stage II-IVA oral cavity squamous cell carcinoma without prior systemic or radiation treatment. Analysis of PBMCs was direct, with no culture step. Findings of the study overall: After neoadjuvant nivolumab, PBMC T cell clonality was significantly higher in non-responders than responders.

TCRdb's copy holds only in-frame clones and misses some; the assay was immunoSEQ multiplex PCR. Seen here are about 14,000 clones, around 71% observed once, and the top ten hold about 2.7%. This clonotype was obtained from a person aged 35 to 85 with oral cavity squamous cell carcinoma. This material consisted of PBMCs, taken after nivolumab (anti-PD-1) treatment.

In DNA form, the CDR3 reads TGCAGCGTCAGACAGTTGAACACTGAAGCTTTCTTT. Translated: CSVRQLNTEAFF. V and J are TRBV29-1 and TRBJ1-1; a weak D match, TRBD1 (5 bases). Germline CDR1 and CDR2: SQVTM and ANQGSEA. The CDR3 runs 12 residues. Trimming took off 6 bases at V and 0 bases at J, with 8 bases between the two ends.